Below, 31 T cell receptor beta chains from the same sample are listed, as sequenced in a study of human T cells and chemical hapten exposure. Sample time point: patch test 1, 2 weeks after DPC sensitization. Treatment noted: therapeutic diphenylcyclopropenone sensitization with weekly scalp DPC. A single record per CDR3 protein comes from TCRdb applying MiXCR to the RACE reads. Of approximately 77,000 distinct CDR3 sequences listed, 6% to 9% are singletons. The sample in question was whole blood, obtained in connection with sensitization to the hapten diphenylcyclopropenone (DPC). These TCRs come from a woman aged 25 to 39 with alopecia areata. Some clones in this sample may be carry-over from other donors' samples.

This clonotype was detected ten times or more. The chain has TRBV5-1 and TRBJ1-2; D possibly corresponds to TRBD1 (6 bases). This CDR3 spans 13 amino acids. Trimming cost V 4 bases and J 6 bases, with 13 bases left between them. From germline, CDR1 is SGHRS and CDR2 YFSETQ. The CDR3 sequence: CASSPRAGDGYTF. The CDR3 nucleotides are TGCGCCAGCAGCCCGCGCGCAGGGGATGGCTACACCTTC.

The table lists this clonotype with a few counts. The chain uses TRBV27 and TRBJ1-2; D remains unclear. The germline V and J ends were trimmed by 0 bases and 1 base, with 12 bases remaining between them. The CDR3 length is 16 residues. CDR1 and CDR2 from the germline V gene are MNHEY and SMNVEV (reference sequence). CDR3 protein: CASSLSGRSGNYGYTF. The CDR3 nucleotides read TGTGCCAGCAGTTTATCGGGCCGCTCCGGTAACTATGGCTACACCTTC.

In the case of this clonotype: This may be a read error, as it is one base from a much larger clone. The V call is TRBV20-1, the J call TRBJ2-3; TRBD1 is a possible D gene (5 bases). The germline V gene has CDR1 DFQATT and CDR2 SNEGSKA (reference sequence). Trimming took 0 bases from V and 5 from J, leaving 15 bases between them. This CDR3 region has 15 residues. CDR3 amino acids: CSARDAGQGRDTQYF. CDR3 nucleotide sequence: TGCAGTGCTAGAGATGCAGGACAAGGGCGAGATACGCAGTATTTT.

The V call is TRBV10-3, the J call TRBJ2-7, with 10 bases that match TRBD1. V was pared by 2 bases and J by 1 base, with 5 bases of the junction left unmatched. The CDR3 runs to 16 residues. The germline V gene encodes CDR1 ENHRY and CDR2 SYGVKD. The CDR3 sequence: CAISESRGQGSYEQYF. The CDR3 DNA follows: TGTGCCATCAGTGAGAGTCGGGGACAGGGGTCCTACGAGCAGTACTTC.

This clonotype was seen many times. The chain uses TRBV9 and TRBJ2-3, with D maybe TRBD1 (6 bases). Trimming removed 1 base at V and 2 bases at J, with 14 bases between. The CDR3 has 16 amino acids. Germline V gene sequence: CDR1 SGDLS, CDR2 YYNGEE. For the CDR3, the DNA is TGTGCCAGCAGCGTATTAGGGGACAAGACCACAGATACGCAGTATTTT. Its translation is CASSVLGDKTTDTQYF. The full variable domain, with the rest looked up from reference TRBV9 and TRBJ2-3, is DSGVTQTPKHLITATGQRVTLRCSPRSGDLSVYWYQQSLDQGLQFLIQYYNGEERAKGNILERFSAQQFPDLHSELNLSSLELGDSALYFCASSVLGDKTTDTQYFGPGTRLTVL.

The chain combines TRBV3-1 with TRBJ2-3; D uncertain. The V gene lost 1 base and the J gene lost 0 bases, with 5 bases spanning the gap. This CDR3 spans 14 amino acids. Looked up from germline, CDR1 is LGHDT and CDR2 is YNNKEL (reference sequence). CDR3 in amino acids: CASSQASSTDTQYF. The CDR3 region has the DNA TGTGCCAGCAGCCAAGCATCAAGCACAGATACGCAGTATTTT.

This clonotype showed up many times. This chain links TRBV5-1 with TRBJ2-3; TRBD2 matches 12 bases. The germline gives CDR1 SGHRS, CDR2 YFSETQ. V lost 6 bases to trimming and J lost 6 bases; unmatched junction nucleotides: 5. The CDR3 consists of 14 residues. The CDR3 here is CASKLAGGSDTQYF. As DNA, the CDR3 is TGCGCCAGCAAACTAGCGGGGGGATCGGATACGCAGTATTTT.

This clonotype was seen at least ten times. This chain uses TRBV7-9 with TRBJ1-1, with no clear D. V lost 2 bases, J lost 4 bases, and 8 bases lay in between. The CDR3 is 13 amino acids. Germline V lookup: CDR1 SEHNR, CDR2 FQNEAQ (reference sequence). The CDR3 DNA reads as TGTGCCAGCAGCTTACGTCGGGGCACTGAAGCTTTCTTT. Translated: CASSLRRGTEAFF.

V is TRBV12-3 or TRBV12-4 and J is TRBJ1-1; D may be TRBD1 (6 bases). V was trimmed by 3 bases and J by 5 bases, leaving 13 bases between them. CDR3 size: 14 residues. The chain's CDR3 is CASSLGAGVTEAFF. The CDR3 DNA is TGTGCCAGCAGTTTGGGGGCAGGGGTAACTGAAGCTTTCTTT.

The rearrangement uses TRBV12-3 or TRBV12-4 and TRBJ1-4; a possible D gene is TRBD1 (6 bases). The CDR3 consists of 11 residues. V dropped 3 bases and J dropped 10 bases, with 6 bases sitting between them. The CDR3 DNA reads as TGTGCCAGCAGTTTCAGGGGAAAACTGTTTTTT. This codes for CASSFRGKLFF.

The chain recombines TRBV19 with TRBJ1-1; no clear D gene. CDR3 length: 12 amino acids. Germline V gene sequence: CDR1 LNHDA, CDR2 SQIVND (reference sequence). Trimming removed 5 bases at V and 1 base at J, with 5 bases between. CDR3 sequence reads: CASSQGNTEAFF. DNA for the CDR3: TGTGCCAGTAGTCAAGGGAACACTGAAGCTTTCTTT.

This clonotype was detected only a few times. The chain links TRBV14 to TRBJ1-2; unclear D gene. There are 15 residues in the CDR3. Trimming cost V 2 bases and J 3 bases, with 13 bases left between them. Germline CDR1 SGHDN, CDR2 FVKESK. CDR3 sequence (DNA): TGTGCCAGCAGCCAATGGAGTCCCGCGGACTATGGCTACACCTTC. It encodes CASSQWSPADYGYTF.

This clonotype appeared a few times. This chain joins TRBV3-1 and TRBJ2-6; D unresolved. Germline V gene data show CDR1 as LGHDT and CDR2 as YNNKEL (reference sequence). The ends were cut back, 3 bases at V and 4 bases at J, with 7 bases in the middle. This CDR3 region has 14 residues. The CDR3 bases are TGTGCCAGCAGCCACAACGACGGGGCCAACGTCCTGACTTTC. Translation: CASSHNDGANVLTF.

This clonotype was detected ten times or more. This chain links TRBV29-1 with TRBJ1-2; 9 bases fit TRBD1. The germline V gene encodes CDR1 SQVTM and CDR2 ANQGSEA. There are 13 residues in the CDR3. The V and J ends lost 3 bases and 8 bases, in that order; junction bases with no gene match: 7. The chain's CDR3 is CSVDLGQGGGYTF. The CDR3 region has the DNA TGCAGCGTTGACCTGGGACAGGGTGGCGGCTACACCTTC.

This clonotype was seen many times. This rearrangement joins TRBV3-1 to TRBJ1-6; D remains ambiguous. The CDR3 runs to 13 residues. Germline assignment: CDR1 LGHDT and CDR2 YNNKEL (reference sequence). Trimming shortened V by 8 bases and J by 9 bases, and 14 bases separated the two germline ends. The CDR3, as DNA: TGTGCCAGCGCCTCCCATTCGGGTTCACCCCTCCACTTT. Its translation: CASASHSGSPLHF.

This clonotype was seen repeatedly, ten times or more. The V gene is TRBV7-2, the J gene TRBJ1-3, with D perhaps TRBD1 (5 bases). This CDR3 is 17 amino acids long. V was trimmed by 0 bases and J by 0 bases, leaving 12 bases between them. Per germline, CDR1 SGHTA and CDR2 FQGNSA. The CDR3 sequence: CASSLASGGSSGNTIYF. DNA of the CDR3: TGTGCCAGCAGCTTAGCTTCTGGGGGAAGCTCTGGAAACACCATATATTTT.

At least ten counts were recorded for this clonotype. CDR3 protein: CATSSAQAGGYTF. The CDR3, as DNA: TGTGCCACCAGCAGTGCTCAGGCGGGTGGCTACACCTTC. The chain recombines TRBV15 with TRBJ1-2; no reliable D call. The germline V gene encodes CDR1 LNHNV and CDR2 YYDKDF (reference sequence). V was trimmed by 3 bases and J by 7 bases, leaving 12 bases between them. The CDR3 runs to 13 residues.

The chain uses TRBV6-2 or TRBV6-3 and TRBJ2-5, with D possibly being TRBD2 (6 bases). The germline V and J ends were trimmed by 5 bases and 1 base, with 14 bases remaining between them. CDR1 is MNHEY and CDR2 is SVGEGT in the germline V gene. The CDR3 loop spans 15 amino acids. CDR3 sequence (DNA): TGTGCCAGCAGTGATCCGGGACTTCTCCAAGAGACCCAGTACTTC. This gives the protein CASSDPGLLQETQYF.

V is TRBV30 and J is TRBJ1-4; possible D gene TRBD1, 6 bases. V dropped 0 bases and J dropped 8 bases, with 16 bases sitting between them. The CDR3 loop spans 15 amino acids. Germline CDR1 GTSNPN, CDR2 SVGIG (reference sequence). Written as DNA, the CDR3 is TGTGCCTGGAGTGTACTTGAGGGGGGCGGAGAAAAACTGTTTTTT. Residues: CAWSVLEGGGEKLFF.

This clonotype was counted ten times or more. The chain joins TRBV6-5 to TRBJ2-5; D may be TRBD1 or TRBD2 (5 bases each). The CDR3 sequence is 15 residues long. The V end was cut by 0 bases, the J end by 5 bases, with 13 bases between. Germline CDR1 MNHEY, CDR2 SVGAGI. The CDR3 nucleotides read TGTGCCAGCAGTTACTCATTGGGGGATGTGGAGACCCAGTACTTC. As protein: CASSYSLGDVETQYF.

This clonotype was recorded at least ten times. The V call is TRBV7-2, the J call TRBJ2-7; 8 bases align to TRBD1. CDR3 size: 15 residues. CDR1 is SGHTA, CDR2 FQGNSA, per germline. After removal of 5 bases from V and 2 bases from J, the junction contained 8 bases not matched to a gene. CDR3 nucleotide sequence: TGTGCCAGCAGCCTCGGACAGGGAGTCACCTACGAGCAGTACTTC. Translated: CASSLGQGVTYEQYF. Using reference TRBV7-2 and TRBJ2-7 for the parts outside the CDR3, the full variable domain is GAGVSQSPSNKVTEKGKDVELRCDPISGHTALYWYRQSLGQGLEFLIYFQGNSAPDKSGLPSDRFSAERTGGSVSTLTIQRTQQEDSAVYLCASSLGQGVTYEQYFGPGTRLTVT.

This clonotype occurred many times. The chain uses TRBV29-1 and TRBJ1-2; no clear D gene. V shed 6 bases and J shed 3 bases, with 14 bases lying between them. Per germline, CDR1 SQVTM and CDR2 ANQGSEA. This CDR3 spans 13 amino acids. The CDR3 is CSVEWSGYYGYTF. The CDR3 coding sequence is TGCAGCGTGGAGTGGTCGGGGTACTATGGCTACACCTTC.

In its sample, this clonotype was seen many times. J is TRBJ1-2 and V is TRBV3-1; possibly TRBD1 for D (6 bases). CDR3 length: 13 residues. The V and J ends lost 1 base and 10 bases respectively, with 13 bases between them. Germline CDR1 is LGHDT and CDR2 is YNNKEL (reference sequence). DNA for the CDR3: TGTGCCAGCAGCCAAGTACAGGGTAGGGTCTACACCTTC. It specifies CASSQVQGRVYTF.

This clonotype was seen at least ten times. The rearrangement joins TRBV11-2 to TRBJ2-1, with D tentatively TRBD1 or TRBD2 (7 bases each). The CDR3 contains 20 residues. V gave up 7 bases and J gave up 1 base, with 29 bases separating them. CDR1 is SGHAT, CDR2 FQNNGV, per germline. CDR3 sequence (DNA): TGTGCCAGCAAGGGGGCCGTTGGACCACAGGGAGGGGAATCCTACAATGAGCAGTTCTTC. This codes for CASKGAVGPQGGESYNEQFF.

In nucleotides, the CDR3 is TGTGCCAGCAGTTTTCCTTGGAACACTGAAGCTTTCTTT. This encodes CASSFPWNTEAFF. V usage is TRBV12-3 or TRBV12-4 and J usage is TRBJ1-1, with D hard to call. V was pared by 3 bases and J by 1 base, with 6 bases between. This CDR3 has 13 amino acids.

In its sample, this clonotype was seen many times. The chain recombines TRBV7-9 with TRBJ1-4, with D possibly TRBD1 on 6 matching bases. Between the trimmed V and J ends, which lost 1 base and 0 bases, there was a span of 15 bases. This CDR3 contains 18 residues. Germline V gene sequence: CDR1 SEHNR, CDR2 FQNEAQ (reference sequence). CDR3 DNA: TGTGCCAGCAGCTTAGACAGGAGGGGGACCTCAACTAATGAAAAACTGTTTTTT. It yields the protein CASSLDRRGTSTNEKLFF.

This clonotype has at least ten counts. The J gene is TRBJ1-5, the V gene TRBV29-1; possibly TRBD1 for D (5 bases). The CDR3 spans 20 residues. From germline, CDR1 is SQVTM and CDR2 ANQGSEA. V was shortened by 0 bases and J by 3 bases, with 27 bases between the two germline ends. The CDR3 bases are TGCAGCGTTGAAGAGTCAATCCTGGGCAAAAGGGGCACCTACAATCAGCCCCAGCATTTT. As protein: CSVEESILGKRGTYNQPQHF.

As concerns this clonotype: A much more abundant neighbour one base away suggests this may be a read error. The gene calls are TRBV20-1 and TRBJ1-1; perhaps TRBD1 as D (6 bases). Germline lookup yields CDR1 DFQATT and CDR2 SNEGSKA (reference sequence). This CDR3 region has 14 residues. V was pared by 2 bases and J by 4 bases, with 14 bases between. The CDR3 sequence is CSARRGAEITEAFF. DNA of the CDR3: TGCAGTGCTAGACGGGGGGCGGAGATCACTGAAGCTTTCTTT.

This clonotype occurred many times. Compared with germline, one end of the junction differs, possibly owing to a read error. CDR3 residues: CASTYNREGTEAFF. Here the CDR3 DNA reads TGTGCCAGCACTTACAACAGGGAGGGTACTGAAGCTTTCTTT. The chain joins TRBV6-5 to TRBJ1-1; D possibly corresponds to TRBD1 (6 bases). This CDR3 is built from 14 residues. The germline V gene has CDR1 MNHEY and CDR2 SVGAGI.

This clonotype was counted at least ten times. This chain connects TRBV30 to TRBJ2-1; 7 positions match TRBD1. CDR1 and CDR2 from the germline V gene are GTSNPN and SVGIG (reference sequence). The CDR3 has 15 amino acids. The V and J ends lost 1 base and 2 bases, in that order; junction bases with no gene match: 5. CDR3 in amino acids: CAWSGGRGTYNEQFF. The CDR3 DNA follows: TGTGCCTGGAGTGGGGGCAGGGGGACCTACAATGAGCAGTTCTTC.

This clonotype was detected many times. The CDR3 DNA sequence: TGCAGCGTAGTCCAAGCTAATGAAAAACTGTTTTTT. This gives the protein CSVVQANEKLFF. This chain uses TRBV29-1 with TRBJ1-4; D is uncertain. The CDR3 runs to 12 residues. The germline V and J ends were trimmed by 6 bases and 3 bases, with 8 bases remaining between them. Germline V gene data show CDR1 as SQVTM and CDR2 as ANQGSEA.